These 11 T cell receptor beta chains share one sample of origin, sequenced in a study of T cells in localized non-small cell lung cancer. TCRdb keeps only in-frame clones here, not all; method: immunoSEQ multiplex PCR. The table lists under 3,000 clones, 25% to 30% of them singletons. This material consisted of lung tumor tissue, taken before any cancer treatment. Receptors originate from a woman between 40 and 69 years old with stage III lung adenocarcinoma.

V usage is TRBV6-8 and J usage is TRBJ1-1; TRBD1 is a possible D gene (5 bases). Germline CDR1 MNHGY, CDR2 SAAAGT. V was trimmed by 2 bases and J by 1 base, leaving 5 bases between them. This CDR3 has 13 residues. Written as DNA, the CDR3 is TGTGCCAGCAGTTACGGGACGAACACTGAAGCTTTCTTT. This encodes CASSYGTNTEAFF.

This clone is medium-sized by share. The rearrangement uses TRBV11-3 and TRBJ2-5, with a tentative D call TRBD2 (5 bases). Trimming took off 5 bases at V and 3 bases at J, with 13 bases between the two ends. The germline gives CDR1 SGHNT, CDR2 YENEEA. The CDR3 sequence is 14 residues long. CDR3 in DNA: TGTGCCAGCAGCCGAGGGCAGACCGAAGAGACCCAGTACTTC. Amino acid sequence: CASSRGQTEETQYF.

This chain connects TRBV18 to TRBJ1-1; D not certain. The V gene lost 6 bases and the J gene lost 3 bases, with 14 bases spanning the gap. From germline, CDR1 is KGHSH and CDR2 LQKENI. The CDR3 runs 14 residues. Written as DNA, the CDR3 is TGTGCCAGCTCTTCCTATAGGGAGGACACTGAAGCTTTCTTT. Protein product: CASSSYREDTEAFF. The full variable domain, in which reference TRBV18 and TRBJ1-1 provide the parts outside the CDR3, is NAGVMQNPRHLVRRRGQEARLRCSPMKGHSHVYWYRQLPEEGLKFMVYLQKENIIDESGMPKERFSAEFPKEGPSILRIQQVVRGDSAAYFCASSSYREDTEAFFGQGTRLTVV.

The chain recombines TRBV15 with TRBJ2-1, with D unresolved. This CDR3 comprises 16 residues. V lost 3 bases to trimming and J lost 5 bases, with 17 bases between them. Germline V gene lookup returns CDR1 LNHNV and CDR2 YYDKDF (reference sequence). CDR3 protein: CATSRGTAVVDNEQFF. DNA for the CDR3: TGTGCCACCAGCAGGGGAACCGCGGTGGTCGACAATGAGCAGTTCTTC. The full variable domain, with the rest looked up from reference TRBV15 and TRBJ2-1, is DAMVIQNPRYQVTQFGKPVTLSCSQTLNHNVMYWYQQKSSQAPKLLFHYYDKDFNNEADTPDNFQSRRPNTSFCFLDIRSPGLGDTAMYLCATSRGTAVVDNEQFFGPGTRLTVL.

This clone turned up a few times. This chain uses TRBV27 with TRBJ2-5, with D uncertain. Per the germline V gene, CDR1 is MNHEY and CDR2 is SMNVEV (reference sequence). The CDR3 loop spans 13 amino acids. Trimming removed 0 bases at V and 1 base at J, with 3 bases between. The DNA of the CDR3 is TGTGCCAGCAGTTTATCCGTCCAAGAGACCCAGTACTTC. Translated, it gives CASSLSVQETQYF.

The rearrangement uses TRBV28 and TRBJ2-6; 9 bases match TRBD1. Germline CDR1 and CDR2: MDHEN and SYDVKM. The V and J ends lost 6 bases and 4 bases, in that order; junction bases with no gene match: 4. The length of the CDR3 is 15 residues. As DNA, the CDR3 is TGTGCCAGCAGCCTACAGGGGGCCGGGGCCAACGTCCTGACTTTC. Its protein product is CASSLQGAGANVLTF.

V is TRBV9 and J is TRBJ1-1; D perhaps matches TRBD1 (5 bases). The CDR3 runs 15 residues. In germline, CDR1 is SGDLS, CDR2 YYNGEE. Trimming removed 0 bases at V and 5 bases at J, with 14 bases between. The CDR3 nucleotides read TGTGCCAGCAGCGTAGTAACAGGCGGGGGGACTGAAGCTTTCTTT. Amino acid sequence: CASSVVTGGGTEAFF.

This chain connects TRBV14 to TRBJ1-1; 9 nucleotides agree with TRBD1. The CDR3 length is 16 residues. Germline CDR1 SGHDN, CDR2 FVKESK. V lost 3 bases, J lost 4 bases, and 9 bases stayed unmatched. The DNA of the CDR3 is TGTGCCAGCAGCCAGGGGACAGGGATGGGGGGCACTGAAGCTTTCTTT. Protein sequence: CASSQGTGMGGTEAFF.

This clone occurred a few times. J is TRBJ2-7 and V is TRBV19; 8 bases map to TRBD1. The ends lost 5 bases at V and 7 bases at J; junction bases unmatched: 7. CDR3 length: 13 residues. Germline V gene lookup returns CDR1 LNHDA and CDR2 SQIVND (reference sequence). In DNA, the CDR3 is TGTGCCAGTAGTGATCGGACAGGGAGAGAGCAGTACTTC. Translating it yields CASSDRTGREQYF. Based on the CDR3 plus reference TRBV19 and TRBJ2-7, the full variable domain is DGGITQSPKYLFRKEGQNVTLSCEQNLNHDAMYWYRQDPGQGLRLIYYSQIVNDFQKGDIAEGYSVSREKKESFPLTVTSAQKNPTAFYLCASSDRTGREQYFGPGTRLTVT.

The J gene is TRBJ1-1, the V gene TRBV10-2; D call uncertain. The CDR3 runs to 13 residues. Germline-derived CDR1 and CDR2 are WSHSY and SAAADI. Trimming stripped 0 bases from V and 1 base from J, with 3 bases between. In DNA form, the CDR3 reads TGCGCCAGCAGTGAGTCAGGGAACACTGAAGCTTTCTTT. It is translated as CASSESGNTEAFF.

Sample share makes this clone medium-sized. CDR3 nucleotides: TGTGCCAGCAGCTTAGGGGCGGAGAATTCACCCCTCCACTTT. It encodes CASSLGAENSPLHF. The V gene is TRBV11-3, the J gene TRBJ1-6; D not certain. CDR3 length: 14 amino acids. Germline V lookup: CDR1 SGHNT, CDR2 YENEEA. The V end was cut by 1 base, the J end by 7 bases, with 8 bases between.